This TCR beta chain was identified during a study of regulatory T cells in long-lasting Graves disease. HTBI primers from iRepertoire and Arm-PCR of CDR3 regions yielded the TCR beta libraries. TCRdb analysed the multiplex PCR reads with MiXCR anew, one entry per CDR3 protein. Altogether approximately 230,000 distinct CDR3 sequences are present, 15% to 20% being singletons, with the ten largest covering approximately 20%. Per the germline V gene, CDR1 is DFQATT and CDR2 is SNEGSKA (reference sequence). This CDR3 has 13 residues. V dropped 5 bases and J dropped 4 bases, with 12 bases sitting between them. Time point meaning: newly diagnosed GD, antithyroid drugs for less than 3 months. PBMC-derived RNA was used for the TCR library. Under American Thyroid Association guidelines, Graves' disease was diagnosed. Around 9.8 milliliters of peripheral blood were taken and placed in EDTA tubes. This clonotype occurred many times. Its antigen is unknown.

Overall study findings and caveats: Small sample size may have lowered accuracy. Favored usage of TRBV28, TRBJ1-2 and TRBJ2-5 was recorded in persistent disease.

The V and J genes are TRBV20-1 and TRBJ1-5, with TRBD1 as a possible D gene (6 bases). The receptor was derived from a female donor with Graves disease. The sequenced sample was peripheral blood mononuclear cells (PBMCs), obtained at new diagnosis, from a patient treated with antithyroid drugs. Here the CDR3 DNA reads TGCAGTGCTCTTAAGGGGGGAAATCAGCCCCAGCATTTT. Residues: CSALKGGNQPQHF.